The TCR beta chain under discussion was sequenced for a study of Ad26.COV2.S vaccination and SARS-CoV-2 variants (TCRdb year 2021). In terms of the full investigation: Donors in the vaccine arm were drawn from COV1001, a phase I-IIa trial of Ad26.COV2.S in healthy adults that was multicentre, randomized, double-blind and placebo-controlled. Ad26.COV2.S was given intramuscularly at 5x10^10 or 1x10^11 viral particles, as a single shot or as two shots 56 days apart. TCRbeta repertoire sequencing was used to assess the specificity and breadth of SARS-CoV-2-reactive T cell receptors after Ad26.COV2.S vaccination. The TCR-sequenced set comprised about 32 samples: 19 Ad26.COV2.S vaccine recipients, 5 placebo recipients and 8 SARS-CoV-2 convalescent individuals. Participants in the trial were split at random into five groups of five each, receiving low-dose or high-dose Ad26.COV2.S once or twice, or else placebo on both occasions. Investigators did not know the trial group allocation while performing experiments and assessing outcomes.

Overall study outcomes, separate from this receptor: The authors noted that total T cell responses may have been underestimated by the TCR breadth and depth analyses. The study was not powered for comparison of responses between vaccine doses or regimens. After vaccination, spike-specific CD8+ and CD4+ T cell responses were reported to show substantial breadth. Non-spike TCR breadth was comparable between vaccine and placebo recipients, consistent with the vaccine containing only spike. Spike-specific TCR breadth was higher in Ad26.COV2.S recipients than in placebo recipients (P = 0.0014).

On this clone itself: Its antigen remains unidentified. Per-base quality was not reported, and no clone a single base away is much larger than it.

From the cysteine up to the phenylalanine, the CDR3 has a length of 13 residues. Solely the CDR3 DNA is kept, with 39 bases framed from the first base. V trim: 8 bases; J trim: 7 bases; unmatched bases: 7. CDR1 MNHEY and CDR2 SVGAGI are derived from the germline V gene. The immunoSEQ Assay was the method used to sequence TCRbeta CDR3 regions. After extraction, genomic DNA underwent amplification by bias-controlled multiplex PCR, followed by high-throughput sequencing. Per the source publication's procedure: To quantify the absolute abundance of every unique TCRbeta CDR3 region, sequences were collapsed and filtered. T cell fraction was estimated by normalizing TCRbeta template counts to usable DNA, with usable DNA measured through amplification of reference genes found in all nucleated cells. Repertoire TCRs were annotated as SARS-CoV-2-specific when V gene, CDR3 amino acid sequence and J gene were exactly matched to a known reactive TCR set. MIRA supplied the reference SARS-CoV-2 TCR set, which was filtered for enrichment in COVID-19-positive ImmuneCODE repertoires so that public or cross-reactive TCRs were removed. Using the MIRA antigens, annotated TCRs were further analysed by specific ORF or by position within an ORF. Depth was the summed frequency of annotated unique rearrangements, while breadth was defined as annotated unique rearrangements over total unique productive rearrangements. Group comparisons of TCR breadth used two-sided Wilcoxon rank-sum tests. TCRdb's version of the immuneACCESS table is confined to in-frame rearrangements and falls short of the full clone set. An unresolved V gene accounts for under half of the shortfall where checked; the remainder is of unknown origin. V and J calls and clone size are given by that table; D and trimming were obtained from the DNA. The sample yields a few hundred thousand clones; roughly 84% were counted once. The top ten hold roughly 3.1% of the sample.

What the treatment or condition label conveys for this sample: around 19 received Ad26.COV2.S at low or high dose, single or two shots; a few received placebo; per-sample allocation not given. Repertoires of vaccine and placebo recipients were sequenced from samples collected on day 63 after the first injection. Cohort 1b enrolled around 23 adults aged 18-55 years at a single site in Boston, USA, between 29 July and 7 August 2020. Ad26.COV2.S consisted of a replication-incompetent adenovirus type 26 vector by which a prefusion-stabilized SARS-CoV-2 spike protein from the original Wuhan strain was expressed.

The source of this sequence is a person between 18 and 65 years old who received the Ad26.COV2.S COVID-19 vaccine or a placebo. The sample consisted of peripheral blood, taken in a trial of Ad26.COV2.S vaccine versus placebo. The chain joins TRBV6-5 to TRBJ2-2, and TRBD1 aligns with 7 junction nucleotides. The sequence in DNA is TGTGCCAGCCTTGAAAGGGGGCTCGGGGAGCTGTTTTTT. Translated, it reads CASLERGLGELFF.